This paragraph covers one TCR beta chain sequence. These data are taken from a study of blood T cell repertoires in COVID-19. Study information: COVID-19 samples from acute and convalescent phases originated in the United States, Italy and Spain.

TCRdb keeps only in-frame clones here, not all; method: immunoSEQ multiplex PCR. The sample lists almost 100,000 clones, roughly 86% occurring once. V lost 0 bases and J 5 bases, leaving 11 bases between the germline ends. The CDR3 spans 14 residues. Germline V CDR1 and CDR2: LGHDT, YNNKEL (reference sequence). The receptor comes from a man in his forties or fifties with acute or convalescent COVID-19. Sequencing input: peripheral blood. The V and J genes are TRBV3-1 (or the pseudogene TRBV3-2) and TRBJ2-7, with D maybe TRBD1 (6 bases). The CDR3 reads CASSQDQGRHEQYF. The CDR3 bases are TGTGCCAGCAGCCAAGATCAGGGGCGCCACGAGCAGTACTTC.